This TCR beta chain was captured in a study of Tregs in tolerant kidney transplant recipients. For the study at large: A roughly three-day belatacept mixed lymphocyte reaction, sometimes plus 5-day graft donor restimulation, preceded CD4+CD25+CD127- sorting.

Findings and caveats of the study: No direct test of biological reproducibility was done here.

This CDR3 has 15 amino acids. Germline trimming cut 3 bases from V and 2 bases from J; bases unmatched to any gene: 5. Germline assignment: CDR1 SGDLS and CDR2 YYNGEE. Comments on this clone: Its antigen is currently unknown.

Measured with immunoSEQ multiplex PCR; TCRdb has only the in-frame clones, and not every one. The table shows 25,000 to 35,000 clones, with 82% occurring only once. The sequence was collected from a human donor in good health. The chain joins TRBV9 to TRBJ2-5; 9 positions match TRBD1. The sequenced sample was Tregs from blood cultured with allogeneic cells. The CDR3 loop reads CASSAGTGTQETQYF. CDR3 coding DNA: TGTGCCAGCAGCGCTGGGACAGGGACACAAGAGACCCAGTACTTC.